In its sample, the clone carrying this T cell receptor (beta chain) was seen a few times. The antigen is unknown. The record originates from a study of tumor-infiltrating lymphocytes in localized non-small cell lung cancer. Overall study: The cohort mixed smokers and never-smokers, several histologies, and some post-neoadjuvant-chemotherapy samples. Study findings and constraints: Available tissue quantity limited TCR sequencing to a patient subset. Tumors had more T cell infiltration than uninvolved lung, per TCRbeta sequencing and CD3 counts. Each assay used a separate piece of the same tissue.

The data were produced by immunoSEQ multiplex PCR, yet TCRdb's version contains in-frame clones alone and is incomplete. The profile shows around 3,200 clones, nearly 60% of them singletons. This CDR3 is 14 amino acids long. V was trimmed by 0 bases and J by 5 bases, leaving 10 bases between them. Germline values: CDR1 LNHNV, CDR2 YYDKDF (reference sequence). The V gene is TRBV15, the J gene TRBJ2-5; no clear D gene. The specimen was uninvolved lung tissue not adjacent to the tumor. This receptor was identified in a human donor with non-small cell lung cancer. The CDR3 DNA reads TGTGCCACCAGCAGAGATACAGTGTTGGAGACCCAGTACTTC. It encodes CATSRDTVLETQYF.